A selection of T cell receptor beta chains follows, all from one sample in a study of T cell responses to AZD1222 COVID-19 vaccine. Assay: immunoSEQ multiplex PCR; the TCRdb copy retains only in-frame clones and omits some. The profile shows 140,000 to 150,000 clones, roughly nine tenths of them singletons. This sample comprised peripheral blood, obtained on day 0 of AZD1222 vaccination. These receptors all stem from an adult in good health. Both conserved end residues are part of each CDR3. The D gene is left open where the match is weak.

cdr3_aa cdr3_nt v_call d_call j_call
CASSSPGSTNEQFF TGTGCCAGCAGCTCCCCCGGGTCTACCAATGAGCAGTTCTTC TRBV7-9 NA TRBJ2-1
CASSSSGGDYEKLFF TGCGCCAGCAGCTCGTCAGGGGGAGATTATGAAAAACTGTTTTTT TRBV5-1 TRBD1 TRBJ1-4
CASSEKGFANTEAFF TGTGCCAGCAGTGAAAAGGGGTTTGCGAACACTGAAGCTTTCTTT TRBV6-1 NA TRBJ1-1
CASSPQTDNPNQPQHF TGTGCCAGCAGCCCCCAGACGGATAATCCCAATCAGCCCCAGCATTTT TRBV6-2/TRBV6-3 NA TRBJ1-5
CASSWKISPGQGAVYEQYF TGCGCCAGCAGCTGGAAAATTTCTCCGGGACAGGGGGCTGTATACGAGCAGTACTTC TRBV5-1 TRBD1 TRBJ2-7
CASSWGATYGYTF TGTGCCAGCAGTTGGGGCGCGACCTATGGCTACACCTTC TRBV2 NA TRBJ1-2
CASSPLQGYTEAFF TGTGCCAGCTCACCACTTCAGGGGTACACTGAAGCTTTCTTT TRBV18 NA TRBJ1-1
CASSYSLGTSGRISSYNEQFF TGTGCCAGCAGTTACTCCCTCGGGACTAGCGGGAGGATCAGCTCCTACAATGAGCAGTTCTTC TRBV6-2/TRBV6-3 TRBD2 TRBJ2-1
CASSYPGREHEQFF TGTGCCAGCAGTTACCCAGGCAGGGAACATGAGCAGTTCTTC TRBV6-2/TRBV6-3 NA TRBJ2-1
CASSIRVFDGELFF TGCGCCAGCAGCATCAGGGTATTTGACGGGGAGCTGTTTTTT TRBV5-1 NA TRBJ2-2